Sequencing of this TCR beta chain was carried out in a study of Ad26.COV2.S vaccination and SARS-CoV-2 variants. Findings and limits, study-wide: Total responses of T cells may have been underestimated by the analyses of TCR breadth and depth.

Some clones are missing from TCRdb's copy, which holds only in-frame ones; the method was immunoSEQ multiplex PCR. Among hundreds of thousands of clones, around 88% were seen once, and the ten largest hold just under 5%. The CDR3 is made up of 15 amino acids. Germline values: CDR1 MGHRA, CDR2 YSYEKL. The junction had 7 bases not matched to a gene; V was cut back by 3 bases and J by 8 bases. Regarding treatment: about 20 received Ad26.COV2.S at low or high dose, single or two shots; 5 received placebo; per-sample allocation not given. Sampling took place 63 days after the first vaccine or placebo injection. Aged 18-55 years, donor was enrolled in Boston around 2020. To note about this clone: No antigen is known for it.

This chain links TRBV4-1 with TRBJ2-1; 10 bases match TRBD1. The sequence was collected from a person between 18 and 65 years old who received the Ad26.COV2.S COVID-19 vaccine or a placebo. The sample was peripheral blood, taken in a trial of Ad26.COV2.S vaccine versus placebo. The chain's CDR3 is CASSHPGTGAYEQFF. As DNA, the CDR3 is TGCGCCAGCAGCCACCCCGGGACAGGGGCCTATGAGCAGTTCTTC.